This T cell receptor (beta chain) was identified in a study of blood T cells in healthy people across ages. A second 7 to 11 cycle PCR used barcoded and J-beta primers. From the 5' RACE reads, TCRdb called clonotypes with MiXCR, one entry per CDR3 protein. The sample includes 750,000 to 850,000 distinct CDR3 sequences, 25% of them seen just once. Each donor was a healthy Caucasian individual from Russia, aged about 6 to 90. The CDR3 totals 16 residues. V was clipped by 2 bases and J by 6 bases, with 17 bases between them. Germline CDR1 SGHTA, CDR2 FQGNSA. This same sample was also taken into another study, of T cells of mothers and their children. This second study says: It was related mother-child pairs that showed slightly higher overlap than unrelated pairs, without reaching significance.

The gene calls are TRBV7-2 and TRBJ2-1; possible D gene TRBD2, 5 bases. This TCR derives from a boy aged 5-17 years in good health. Sequenced: blood. This CDR3 is CASSLRVDLAGNEQFF. The CDR3 nucleotides read TGTGCCAGCAGCTTAAGAGTCGACCTAGCCGGCAATGAGCAGTTCTTC.